This TCR beta chain was captured in a study of shared clonotypes between healthy human individuals. The table came from immunoSEQ multiplex PCR; TCRdb's copy has only in-frame clones and leaves some out. The profile shows roughly 2.2 million clones, approximately 95% of them singletons. Points from the study as a whole: Sampling covered nothing but blood. Tissue TCR repertoires likely differ from those found in blood.

The investigators split CD4+ cells into a CD45RA+ naive subset and a CD45RA-negative memory subset. Per the germline V gene, CDR1 is MNHEY and CDR2 is SMNVEV (reference sequence). V was clipped by 5 bases and J by 1 base; unmatched bases: 5. This CDR3 is 16 amino acids long. To note about this clone: What it recognizes is unknown. Different DNA sequences within this sample yield the same CDR3.

This TCR was recovered from a man aged 18 to 29 in good health. Some clones in this sample may be carry-over from other donors' samples. Sequenced: naive CD4+ T cells from PBMCs. Subset defined: CD45RA+ positively selected. The chain employs TRBV27 and TRBJ2-6; 7 bases are shared with TRBD1. CDR3 sequence: CASSRRDRSGANVLTF. As DNA, the CDR3 is TGTGCCAGCAGTCGCCGGGACAGATCTGGGGCCAACGTCCTGACTTTC.